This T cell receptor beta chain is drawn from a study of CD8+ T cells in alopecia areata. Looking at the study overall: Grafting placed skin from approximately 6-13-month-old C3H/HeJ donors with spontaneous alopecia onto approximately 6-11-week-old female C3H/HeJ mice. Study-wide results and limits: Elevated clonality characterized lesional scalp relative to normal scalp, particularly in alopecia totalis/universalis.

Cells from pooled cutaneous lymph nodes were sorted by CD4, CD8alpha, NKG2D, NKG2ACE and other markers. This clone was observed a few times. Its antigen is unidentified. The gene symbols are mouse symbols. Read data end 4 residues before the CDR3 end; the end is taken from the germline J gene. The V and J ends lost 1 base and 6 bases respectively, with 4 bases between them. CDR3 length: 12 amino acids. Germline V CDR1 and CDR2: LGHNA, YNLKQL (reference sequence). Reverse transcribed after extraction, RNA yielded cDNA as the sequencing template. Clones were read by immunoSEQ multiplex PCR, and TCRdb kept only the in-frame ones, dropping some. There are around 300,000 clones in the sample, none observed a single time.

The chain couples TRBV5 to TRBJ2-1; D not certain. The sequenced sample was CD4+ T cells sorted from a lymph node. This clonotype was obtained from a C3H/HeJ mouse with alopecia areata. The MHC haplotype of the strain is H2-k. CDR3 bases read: TGTGCCAGCAGCCAAGCAGTTGCT. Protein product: CASSQAVA. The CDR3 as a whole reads CASSQAVAEQFF.